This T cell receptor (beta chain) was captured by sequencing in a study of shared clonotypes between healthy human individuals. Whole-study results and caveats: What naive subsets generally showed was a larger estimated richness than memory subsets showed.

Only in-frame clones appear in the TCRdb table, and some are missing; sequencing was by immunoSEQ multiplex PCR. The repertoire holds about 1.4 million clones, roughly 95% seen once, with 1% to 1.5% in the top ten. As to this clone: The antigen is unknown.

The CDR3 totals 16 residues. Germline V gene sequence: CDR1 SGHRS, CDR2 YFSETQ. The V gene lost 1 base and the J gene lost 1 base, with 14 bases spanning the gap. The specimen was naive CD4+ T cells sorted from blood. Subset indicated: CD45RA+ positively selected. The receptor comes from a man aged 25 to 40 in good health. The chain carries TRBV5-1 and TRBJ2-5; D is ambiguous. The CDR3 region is CASSLFGRAPQETQYF. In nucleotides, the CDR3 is TGCGCCAGCAGCTTGTTTGGCCGCGCCCCCCAAGAGACCCAGTACTTC.